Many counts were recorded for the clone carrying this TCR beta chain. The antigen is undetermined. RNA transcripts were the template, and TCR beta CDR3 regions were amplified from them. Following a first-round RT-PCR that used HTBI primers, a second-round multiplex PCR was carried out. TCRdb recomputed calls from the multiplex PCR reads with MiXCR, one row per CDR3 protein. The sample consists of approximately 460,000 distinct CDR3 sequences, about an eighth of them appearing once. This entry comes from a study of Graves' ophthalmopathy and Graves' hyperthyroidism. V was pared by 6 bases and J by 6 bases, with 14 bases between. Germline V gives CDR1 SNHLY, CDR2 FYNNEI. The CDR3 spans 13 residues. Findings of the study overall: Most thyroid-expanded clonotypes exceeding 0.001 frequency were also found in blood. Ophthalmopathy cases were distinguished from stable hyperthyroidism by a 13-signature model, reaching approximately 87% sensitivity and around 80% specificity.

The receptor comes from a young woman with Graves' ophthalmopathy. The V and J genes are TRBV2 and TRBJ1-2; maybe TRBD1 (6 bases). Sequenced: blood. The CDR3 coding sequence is TGTGCCAGCAGCGCTGACAGGAGAGATGGCTACACCTTC. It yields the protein CASSADRRDGYTF. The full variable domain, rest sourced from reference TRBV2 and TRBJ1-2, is EPEVTQTPSHQVTQMGQEVILRCVPISNHLYFYWYRQILGQKVEFLVSFYNNEISEKSEIFDDQFSVERPDGSNFTLKIRSTKLEDSAMYFCASSADRRDGYTFGSGTRLTVV.